The subject of this entry is one T cell receptor beta chain. Its matching antigen is unknown. This entry belongs to a study of T cell responses to AZD1222 COVID-19 vaccine. The study, taken as a whole, reports: Repertoire sampling occurred only after the peak T cell response. Nearly half of unique spike-specific TCRs reportedly avoided B.1.351 and B.1.1.7 mutated regions. Donors, mostly white British, included more females; clonal diversity was possibly underestimated. Only five to seven individuals given AZD1222 were seropositive at baseline.

J gave up 5 bases and V 5 bases, and 6 bases lay outside the gene matches. The length of the CDR3 is 15 residues. Germline CDR1 LGHNA, CDR2 YSLEER. Using immunoSEQ multiplex PCR, the repertoire was profiled, and TCRdb retains in-frame clones only, with some absent. The sample contains 68,000 or so clones, over 60% of which appear only once. This sequence joins TRBV4-3 and TRBJ2-2; 9 positions match TRBD1. The TCR originated in an adult in good health. The sample here was peripheral blood, taken on day 0 of AZD1222 vaccination. CDR3 sequence (DNA): TGCGCCAGCAGCAAAAGGACAGGGGAAACCGGGGAGCTGTTTTTT. It encodes CASSKRTGETGELFF.